These 8 T cell receptor beta chains were sequenced from one sample in a study of T cells in localized non-small cell lung cancer (dated by TCRdb to 2018 to 2021). The protocol used for the library was the immunoSEQ multiplex PCR assay. As stored in TCRdb, this immuneACCESS dataset retains in-frame rearrangements with V and J assigned. A fraction of the clones does not appear; measured against another copy, unresolved V genes explain less than half of the discrepancy, and the remainder lacks a known reason. Here the sample has 23,000 or so clones; more than 85% occur a single time. 12% to 15% of the sample rests with the top ten. Sequences were derived from peripheral blood, sampled before any cancer treatment. Receptors were obtained from a man between 40 and 70 years old with stage III squamous cell lung carcinoma.

The chain carries TRBV6-1 and TRBJ2-5, with a tentative D call TRBD1 (6 bases). Germline-derived CDR1 and CDR2 are MNHNS and SASEGT. The CDR3 has 13 amino acids. V was shortened by 1 base and J by 4 bases, with 7 bases between the two germline ends. CDR3 sequence reads: CASSEGTAETQYF. The CDR3 nucleotides are TGTGCCAGCAGTGAAGGGACAGCAGAGACCCAGTACTTC.

The rearrangement uses TRBV4-3 and TRBJ2-1; 10 positions agree with TRBD2. The germline V gene has CDR1 LGHNA and CDR2 YSLEER. The CDR3 covers 21 residues. Unmatched junction bases numbered 17, after V lost 0 bases and J lost 3 bases. CDR3 residues: CASSQDLDRAGGYRVYNEQFF. The CDR3, as DNA: TGCGCCAGCAGCCAAGATCTGGATCGAGCGGGAGGGTATAGGGTCTACAATGAGCAGTTCTTC.

This chain joins TRBV10-3 and TRBJ1-3; TRBD1 agrees at 8 bases. CDR3 length equals 14 residues. Trimming cost V 5 bases and J 4 bases; bases outside gene matches: 4. Germline V gives CDR1 ENHRY, CDR2 SYGVKD. The CDR3 sequence: CAISQDRVGNTIYF. The CDR3, as DNA: TGTGCCATCAGTCAGGACAGGGTCGGAAACACCATATATTTT.

This clone was counted once. The V and J genes are TRBV30 and TRBJ2-7, with D hard to call. This CDR3 is 13 amino acids long. Germline values: CDR1 GTSNPN, CDR2 SVGIG (reference sequence). V was trimmed by 5 bases and J by 0 bases, leaving 11 bases between them. The CDR3 sequence: CAWWSLSSYEQYF. As DNA, the CDR3 is TGTGCCTGGTGGAGCTTGAGCTCCTACGAGCAGTACTTC.

In this sample, this clone turned up once. The gene calls are TRBV7-2 and TRBJ2-2; 11 nucleotides agree with TRBD2. Germline CDR1 reads SGHTA; CDR2 reads FQGNSA. The CDR3 totals 19 residues. With V trimmed by 5 bases and J by 5 bases, 16 bases remained unmatched. The DNA of the CDR3 is TGTGCCAGCAGCCCGCTCTTTAAGCCCGGGACTAGCGGAACCGGGGAGCTGTTTTTT. Translating gives CASSPLFKPGTSGTGELFF.

The chain recombines TRBV11-2 with TRBJ2-1; D not certain. From germline, CDR1 is SGHAT and CDR2 FQNNGV. This CDR3 comprises 15 residues. The germline V and J ends were trimmed by 2 bases and 3 bases, with 11 bases remaining between them. The CDR3 loop reads CASSLNVGNYNEQFF. Here the CDR3 DNA reads TGTGCCAGCAGCTTAAATGTGGGAAACTACAATGAGCAGTTCTTC.

The chain links TRBV5-1 to TRBJ2-2; 10 nucleotides match TRBD1. V dropped 2 bases and J dropped 8; count of bases not matched to a gene: 9. Germline loops: CDR1 SGHRS, CDR2 YFSETQ. The CDR3 has 16 residues. The CDR3 DNA reads as TGCGCCAGCAGCTTATTTGGACAGGGGGGAGCAGGGGAGCTGTTTTTT. Its protein is CASSLFGQGGAGELFF.

The CDR3 loop is CASSQEVRSYEQYF. CDR3 DNA sequence: TGCGCCAGCAGCCAAGAAGTTCGCTCCTACGAGCAGTACTTC. This chain connects TRBV4-3 to TRBJ2-7; D is unresolved. Trimming left V 0 bases short and J 0 bases short, with 6 bases between. The CDR3 loop spans 14 amino acids. Germline CDR1 and CDR2: LGHNA and YSLEER.